Shown below are 30 T cell receptor beta chains from a single sample sequenced in a study of blood T cell repertoires in COVID-19. The data were produced by immunoSEQ multiplex PCR, yet TCRdb's version contains in-frame clones alone and is incomplete. The sample carries 120,000 to 150,000 clones, approximately 91% recorded once. The specimen sequenced was peripheral blood. These receptors all stem from a human donor in a cohort sampled during active COVID-19.

This chain joins TRBV7-9 and TRBJ2-1, with 7 bases matching TRBD1. Germline loops: CDR1 SEHNR, CDR2 FQNEAQ (reference sequence). The CDR3 totals 15 residues. The V gene end was trimmed by 5 bases and the J gene end by 4 bases; junction bases not matched to a gene: 8. CDR3 DNA sequence: TGTGCCAGCAGCCGACAGGGTTGGGAATACAATGAGCAGTTCTTC. Translating it yields CASSRQGWEYNEQFF.

The genes are TRBV5-1 and TRBJ1-1; D unclear. Trimming removed 1 base at V and 1 base at J, with 8 bases between. Germline V CDR1 and CDR2: SGHRS, YFSETQ. The CDR3 is 14 amino acids. The CDR3 sequence is CASSLPVPNTEAFF. The CDR3 nucleotides read TGCGCCAGCAGCTTGCCAGTACCGAACACTGAAGCTTTCTTT.

The gene calls are TRBV27 and TRBJ2-5; 8 positions match TRBD2. V shed 6 bases, J shed 5 bases, and the junction held 5 bases outside the gene matches. CDR3 length: 13 amino acids. The germline V gene has CDR1 MNHEY and CDR2 SMNVEV (reference sequence). For the CDR3, the DNA is TGTGCCAGCAGGGGACTAGGTAGGGAGACCCAGTACTTC. It encodes CASRGLGRETQYF.

This rearrangement joins TRBV27 to TRBJ2-7; 7 nucleotides match TRBD2. V lost 6 bases, J lost 0 bases, and 8 bases stayed unmatched. Germline-derived CDR1 and CDR2 are MNHEY and SMNVEV (reference sequence). The CDR3 loop spans 15 amino acids. The CDR3 spells CASRVSGDYSYEQYF. The CDR3 bases are TGTGCCAGCAGGGTGAGCGGGGATTACTCCTACGAGCAGTACTTC.

The V and J genes are TRBV4-3 and TRBJ1-6, with a tentative D call TRBD1 (5 bases). Germline V CDR1 and CDR2: LGHNA, YSLEER. Trimming removed 0 bases from V and 9 bases from J, with 24 bases in between. This CDR3 region has 19 residues. The CDR3 DNA reads TGCGCCAGCAGCCAAGATTTAAGAGACCCAGTGGGGGGGGGTTCACCCCTCCACTTT. This encodes CASSQDLRDPVGGGSPLHF.

V and J are TRBV7-2 and TRBJ1-5; D call uncertain. Germline assignment: CDR1 SGHTA and CDR2 FQGNSA. The V and J ends lost 1 base and 11 bases respectively, with 15 bases between them. The CDR3 extends over 14 amino acids. The CDR3 nucleotides read TGTGCCAGCAGCTTAGGAGGAGGTGGGAGGGCCCAGCATTTT. This codes for CASSLGGGGRAQHF. The complete variable domain, with remaining parts taken from reference TRBV7-2 and TRBJ1-5, reads GAGVSQSPSNKVTEKGKDVELRCDPISGHTALYWYRQSLGQGLEFLIYFQGNSAPDKSGLPSDRFSAERTGGSVSTLTIQRTQQEDSAVYLCASSLGGGGRAQHFGDGTRLSIL.

The J gene is TRBJ1-5, the V gene TRBV2; 9 bases are shared with TRBD1. J lost 5 bases, V lost 6 bases, and 11 bases had no gene match. This CDR3 is built from 16 residues. Germline V gene sequence: CDR1 SNHLY, CDR2 FYNNEI. As DNA, the CDR3 is TGTGCCAGCAGGGGACCCGGGACAGGGTTCGATCAGCCCCAGCATTTT. It specifies CASRGPGTGFDQPQHF.

This clone came up once. The V gene is TRBV4-1, the J gene TRBJ2-5; 9 nucleotides agree with TRBD1. J gave up 9 bases and V 3 bases, and 8 bases lay outside the gene matches. From germline, CDR1 is MGHRA and CDR2 YSYEKL. The CDR3 sequence is 14 residues long. The DNA of the CDR3 is TGCGCCAGCAGCCAGGACAGGGGTTCTACGGCCCAGTACTTC. Amino acid sequence: CASSQDRGSTAQYF.

This clone appeared a few times. The V and J genes are TRBV2 and TRBJ2-1; 7 nucleotides match TRBD1. The CDR3 is 15 amino acids. J gave up 4 bases and V 1 base, and 4 bases lay outside the gene matches. The V gene's germline CDR1 is SNHLY and CDR2 FYNNEI. CDR3 sequence: CASSEGQGEYNEQFF. CDR3 sequence (DNA): TGTGCCAGCAGTGAAGGGCAGGGGGAGTACAATGAGCAGTTCTTC.

The chain employs TRBV19 and TRBJ1-4; TRBD1 agrees at 8 bases. The CDR3 spans 15 residues. In germline, CDR1 is LNHDA, CDR2 SQIVND (reference sequence). Trimming at V came to 6 bases and at J to 4 bases, leaving 7 bases not matched to a gene. Written as DNA, the CDR3 is TGTGCCAGTAGCACCACAGGGGGGAGTAATGAAAAACTGTTTTTT. It specifies CASSTTGGSNEKLFF.

The V gene is TRBV4-1, the J gene TRBJ1-5; maybe TRBD1 (5 bases). Trimming stripped 5 bases from V and 0 bases from J, with 11 bases between. The CDR3 runs 15 residues. Germline values: CDR1 MGHRA, CDR2 YSYEKL. This CDR3 is CASSLDTNSNQPQHF. As DNA, the CDR3 is TGCGCCAGCAGCTTGGACACAAATAGCAATCAGCCCCAGCATTTT.

The V gene is TRBV14, the J gene TRBJ2-7; D perhaps matches TRBD2 (5 bases). The V gene lost 3 bases and the J gene lost 6 bases, with 15 bases spanning the gap. The CDR3 has 14 residues. Per the germline V gene, CDR1 is SGHDN and CDR2 is FVKESK. The CDR3: CASSHLAIRSEQYF. CDR3 nucleotides: TGTGCCAGCAGCCACCTAGCAATTCGTTCCGAGCAGTACTTC.

This clone was counted a single time. The chain joins TRBV7-9 to TRBJ2-7, with 8 nucleotides matching TRBD1. CDR3 size: 15 residues. Per the germline V gene, CDR1 is SEHNR and CDR2 is FQNEAQ (reference sequence). With 2 bases clipped from V and 5 bases from J, the junction kept 8 bases outside the gene matches. The CDR3 here is CASSLRGQALDEQYF. CDR3 sequence (DNA): TGTGCCAGCAGCTTACGGGGACAGGCCCTAGACGAGCAGTACTTC.

The chain joins TRBV30 to TRBJ1-1; 8 positions match TRBD1. Germline CDR1 is GTSNPN and CDR2 is SVGIG (reference sequence). The length of the CDR3 is 11 residues. Germline trimming cut 1 base from V and 11 bases from J; bases unmatched to any gene: 3. DNA for the CDR3: TGTGCCTGGAGTGGGACAGGGATTGCTTTCTTT. Protein product: CAWSGTGIAFF. The whole variable domain, filled in from reference TRBV30 and TRBJ1-1, reads SQTIHQWPATLVQPVGSPLSLECTVEGTSNPNLYWYRQAAGRGLQLLFYSVGIGQISSEVPQNLSASRPQDRQFILSSKKLLLSDSGFYLCAWSGTGIAFFGQGTRLTVV.

The table lists this clone with a few counts. The rearrangement links TRBV5-5 to TRBJ1-2; no firm D call. This CDR3 region has 13 residues. The germline V and J ends were trimmed by 0 bases and 6 bases, with 9 bases remaining between them. Looked up from germline, CDR1 is SGHKS and CDR2 is YYEKEE (reference sequence). The CDR3 DNA sequence: TGTGCCAGCAGCTTGGCCGTAAGCCATGGCTACACCTTC. Its translation is CASSLAVSHGYTF.

A single count supports this clone. This chain connects TRBV29-1 to TRBJ2-7, with 9 bases aligning to TRBD1. CDR3 length equals 15 residues. The junction had 14 bases not matched to a gene; V was cut back by 4 bases and J by 7 bases. The germline V gene encodes CDR1 SQVTM and CDR2 ANQGSEA. CDR3 nucleotide sequence: TGCAGCGTTGTTCTATGGGGACAGGGAACTAGGGAGCAGTACTTC. This gives the protein CSVVLWGQGTREQYF.

V and J are TRBV7-3 and TRBJ1-6; 9 bases fit TRBD1. Germline V gene data show CDR1 as SGHTA and CDR2 as FQGTGA. The ends lost 5 bases at V and 7 bases at J; junction bases unmatched: 6. The CDR3 has 15 amino acids. The CDR3 DNA follows: TGTGCCAGCAGCCAGACAGGGGGAGGGAATTCACCCCTCCACTTT. It codes for CASSQTGGGNSPLHF.

The rearrangement uses TRBV7-2 and TRBJ1-5; a possible D gene is TRBD1 (6 bases). This CDR3 spans 14 amino acids. Trimming pared 1 base from V and 5 bases from J, leaving 9 bases between. CDR1 and CDR2 (germline): SGHTA, FQGNSA. As DNA, the CDR3 is TGTGCCAGCAGCTTAGAGGCAGGGGATCAGCCCCAGCATTTT. Encoded protein: CASSLEAGDQPQHF.

This sequence joins TRBV28 and TRBJ2-7; 8 bases are a match to TRBD2. The length of the CDR3 is 16 residues. With 4 bases clipped from V and 4 bases from J, the junction kept 12 bases outside the gene matches. CDR1 is MDHEN, CDR2 SYDVKM, per germline. CDR3 in amino acids: CASSSPSREGQYEQYF. The CDR3 bases are TGTGCCAGCAGTTCCCCCTCCCGGGAGGGTCAATACGAGCAGTACTTC.

This sequence joins TRBV7-2 and TRBJ1-2; TRBD1 matches at 7 bases. The CDR3 totals 15 residues. V was pared by 5 bases and J by 6 bases, with 12 bases of the junction left unmatched. The germline gives CDR1 SGHTA, CDR2 FQGNSA. In DNA, the CDR3 is TGTGCCAGCAGCATCCGAGCTACAGGGGAGGATGGCTACACCTTC. This codes for CASSIRATGEDGYTF.

This chain connects TRBV30 to TRBJ1-2, with D possibly TRBD1 on 6 matching bases. The length of the CDR3 is 14 residues. The germline V gene has CDR1 GTSNPN and CDR2 SVGIG (reference sequence). V lost 2 bases and J lost 4, with 14 bases in between. The CDR3 coding sequence is TGTGCCTGGAGTCTCAGGACAGCCCTCTATGGCTACACCTTC. It yields the protein CAWSLRTALYGYTF. The variable domain in full, completed from reference TRBV30 and TRBJ1-2, reads SQTIHQWPATLVQPVGSPLSLECTVEGTSNPNLYWYRQAAGRGLQLLFYSVGIGQISSEVPQNLSASRPQDRQFILSSKKLLLSDSGFYLCAWSLRTALYGYTFGSGTRLTVV.

The J gene is TRBJ2-1, the V gene TRBV7-2; 11 bases agree with TRBD2. From germline, CDR1 is SGHTA and CDR2 FQGNSA. The CDR3 covers 15 residues. V shed 5 bases and J 9 bases; nucleotides not matched to a gene: 9. CDR3 DNA sequence: TGTGCCAGCAGCGCACCTAGCGGGGGGCCACGTGAGCAGTTCTTC. This sequence encodes CASSAPSGGPREQFF. The full variable domain, with the rest looked up from reference TRBV7-2 and TRBJ2-1, is GAGVSQSPSNKVTEKGKDVELRCDPISGHTALYWYRQSLGQGLEFLIYFQGNSAPDKSGLPSDRFSAERTGGSVSTLTIQRTQQEDSAVYLCASSAPSGGPREQFFGPGTRLTVL.

The chain has TRBV6-5 and TRBJ1-4; 7 nucleotides align to TRBD1. The germline V gene encodes CDR1 MNHEY and CDR2 SVGAGI. V shed 2 bases, J shed 4 bases, and the junction held 4 bases outside the gene matches. This CDR3 has 15 residues. In DNA form, the CDR3 reads TGTGCCAGCAGTTACAGGGGGCTCGGTAATGAAAAACTGTTTTTT. Its protein is CASSYRGLGNEKLFF.

Details on this clone: Other DNA sequences in this sample translate to the same CDR3. The gene calls are TRBV6-5 and TRBJ1-5; D may be TRBD1 (6 bases). This CDR3 is built from 13 residues. Trimming left V 7 bases short and J 6 bases short, with 13 bases between. The germline V gene encodes CDR1 MNHEY and CDR2 SVGAGI. CDR3 in DNA: TGTGCCAGCACCTCGAGGGGGGGTCAGCCCCAGCATTTT. This translates into CASTSRGGQPQHF.

The genes are TRBV11-2 and TRBJ2-1; 7 bases are a match to TRBD2. With 1 base clipped from V and 4 bases from J, the junction kept 7 bases outside the gene matches. Per germline, CDR1 SGHAT and CDR2 FQNNGV. The CDR3 has 16 amino acids. In DNA, the CDR3 is TGTGCCAGCAGCTTAGTCGGGGCTAGCGGATACAATGAGCAGTTCTTC. Translating it yields CASSLVGASGYNEQFF.

V and J are TRBV4-2 and TRBJ1-1; unclear D gene. The germline gives CDR1 LGHNA, CDR2 YNFKEQ. The CDR3 contains 14 residues. V lost 1 base, J lost 2 bases, and 8 bases lay in between. CDR3 residues: CASSQGAINTEAFF. DNA for the CDR3: TGTGCCAGCAGCCAAGGGGCTATAAACACTGAAGCTTTCTTT.

V usage is TRBV27 and J usage is TRBJ1-4; D perhaps matches TRBD1 (6 bases). The CDR3 sequence is 14 residues long. Germline CDR1 is MNHEY and CDR2 is SMNVEV (reference sequence). V was pared by 6 bases and J by 8 bases, with 16 bases between. CDR3 DNA sequence: TGTGCCAGCAGGGGTCGACAGGTACGCGAAAAACTGTTTTTT. Amino acids: CASRGRQVREKLFF.

This clone appeared once. Here the CDR3 DNA reads TGTGCCACCCTTATGTGGGCAGGGGCGAACACCGGGGAGCTGTTTTTT. This codes for CATLMWAGANTGELFF. The gene calls are TRBV28 and TRBJ2-2; possible D gene TRBD1, 6 bases. CDR1 is MDHEN, CDR2 SYDVKM, per germline. V shed 10 bases and J shed 0 bases, with 18 bases lying between them. CDR3 length: 16 residues.

The V and J genes are TRBV6-5 and TRBJ2-7, with TRBD1 identical over 8 bases. Unmatched junction bases numbered 8, after V lost 5 bases and J lost 2 bases. The CDR3 spans 15 residues. Germline V gene data show CDR1 as MNHEY and CDR2 as SVGAGI. In DNA, the CDR3 is TGTGCCAGCAGTCCTCAGACAGGGGAGCCCTACGAGCAGTACTTC. Its protein product is CASSPQTGEPYEQYF.

The chain employs TRBV25-1 and TRBJ1-2; D is undetermined. The germline V gene has CDR1 MGHDK and CDR2 SYGVNS. There are 14 residues in the CDR3. Trimming pared 0 bases from V and 2 bases from J, leaving 7 bases between. The chain's CDR3 is CASSEYAGNYGYTF. The CDR3 DNA sequence: TGTGCCAGCAGTGAATATGCGGGGAACTATGGCTACACCTTC.